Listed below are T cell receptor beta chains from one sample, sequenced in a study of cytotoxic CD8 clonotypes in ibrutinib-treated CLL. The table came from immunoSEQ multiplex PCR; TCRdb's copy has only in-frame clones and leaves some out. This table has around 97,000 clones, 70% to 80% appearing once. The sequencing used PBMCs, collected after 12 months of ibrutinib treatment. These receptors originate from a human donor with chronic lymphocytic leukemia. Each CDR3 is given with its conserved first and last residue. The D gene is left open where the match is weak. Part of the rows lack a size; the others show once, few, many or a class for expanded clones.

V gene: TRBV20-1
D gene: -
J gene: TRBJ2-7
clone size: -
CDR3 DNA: TGCAGTGCTAGTCAGCGGGACGAGCAGTACTTC
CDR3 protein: CSASQRDEQYF

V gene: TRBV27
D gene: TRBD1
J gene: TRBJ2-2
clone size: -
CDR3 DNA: TGTGCCAGCAGTTTTACCAGGGGGCCGGCCACCGGGGAGCTGTTTTTT
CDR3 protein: CASSFTRGPATGELFF

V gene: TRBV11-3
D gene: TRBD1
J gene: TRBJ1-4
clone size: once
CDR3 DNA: TGTGCCAGCAGCAAGGACAGGGGGAATAATGAAAAACTGTTTTTT
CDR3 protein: CASSKDRGNNEKLFF

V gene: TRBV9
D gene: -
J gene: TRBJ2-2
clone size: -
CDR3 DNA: TGTGCCAGCAGCGCAACAGGGAGAAGCACCGGGGAGCTGTTTTTT
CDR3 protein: CASSATGRSTGELFF

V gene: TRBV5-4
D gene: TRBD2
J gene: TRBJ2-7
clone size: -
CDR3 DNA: TGTGCCAGCAGCTTGAGAGGACGGGAGGCCGAGCAGTACTTC
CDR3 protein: CASSLRGREAEQYF

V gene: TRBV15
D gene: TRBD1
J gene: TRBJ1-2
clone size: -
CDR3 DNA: TGTGCCACCAGCAGATACGGACAGGGACCCCTCTATGGCTACACCTTC
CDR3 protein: CATSRYGQGPLYGYTF

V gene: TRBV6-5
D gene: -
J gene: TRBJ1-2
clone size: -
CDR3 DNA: TGTGCTGCTCGGGGCCTCGAGGGCTACACCTTC
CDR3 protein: CAARGLEGYTF

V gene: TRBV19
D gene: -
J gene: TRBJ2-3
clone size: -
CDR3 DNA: TGTGCCAGTAGACGGACATCTGGCACAGATACGCAGTATTTT
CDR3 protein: CASRRTSGTDTQYF

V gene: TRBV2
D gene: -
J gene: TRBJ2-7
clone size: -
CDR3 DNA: TGTGCCAGCAAAGAGGCAAATCCGCCTCTCTACGAGCAGTACTTC
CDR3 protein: CASKEANPPLYEQYF

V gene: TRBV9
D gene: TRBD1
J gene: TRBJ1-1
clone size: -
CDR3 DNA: TGTGCCAGCAGCCTTACAGGGGGCACTGAAGCTTTCTTT
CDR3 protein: CASSLTGGTEAFF